A single T cell receptor (beta chain) is shown here with its context. Antigen unknown. Germline V lookup: CDR1 LGHNA, CDR2 YSLEER. This CDR3 is built from 15 residues. The V gene end was trimmed by 4 bases and the J gene end by 1 base; junction bases not matched to a gene: 4. The data derive from a study of OX40 agonist ivuxolimab in advanced cancers. Study overall: Patients were treated with ivuxolimab, an agonistic anti-OX40 (CD134) antibody. Prior anti-PD-1, anti-PD-L1 or anti-CTLA-4 therapy did not bar entry, and about 38% had some. Across the patients, intravenous ivuxolimab was delivered every 2 weeks at 0.01 to 10 mg/kg. Findings of the study overall: At 0.1 to 3.0 mg/kg and by week 6, clonal expansion occurred in CD4+ and CD8+ blood T cells.

Data came from immunoSEQ multiplex PCR; TCRdb stores just in-frame clones and leaves some out. The repertoire includes about 98,000 clones, about 88% of them detected once, and around 0.82% sits in the top ten. This sequence originates from an adult with an advanced solid tumor such as melanoma, head and neck, liver or kidney cancer. V gene TRBV4-3 combines with J gene TRBJ2-5; 9 bases are a match to TRBD1. This specimen consisted of CD4+ or CD8+ T cells sorted from blood, obtained in a trial of the OX40 agonist ivuxolimab. CDR3 amino acids: CASSPGQGVQETQYF. DNA of the CDR3: TGCGCCAGCAGCCCGGGACAGGGAGTCCAAGAGACCCAGTACTTC.